The 24 T cell receptor beta chains reported below all come from one sample, sequenced in a study of spatial heterogeneity in lung cancer. In TCRdb, the 5' RACE reads were re-called with MiXCR into one record per CDR3 protein. The sample consists of 40,000 to 45,000 distinct CDR3 sequences, roughly 15% of them appearing once. Time point here: sample taken at primary tumor resection. The starting material was PBMCs, obtained at surgery. These receptors were taken from a male donor with early-stage non-small cell lung cancer.

This clonotype has just a few counts. V and J are TRBV12-3 or TRBV12-4 and TRBJ1-5, with D perhaps matching TRBD1 (5 bases). The CDR3 totals 14 residues. The V gene lost 3 bases and the J gene lost 8 bases, with 14 bases spanning the gap. This CDR3 is CASSFGQGLEPQHF. The DNA for the CDR3 is TGTGCCAGCAGTTTCGGGCAGGGCCTGGAGCCCCAGCATTTT.

CDR3 residues: CASSLSTGGIYEQYF. CDR3 nucleotide sequence: TGTGCCAGCAGCTTATCGACAGGTGGGATCTACGAGCAGTACTTC. This chain uses TRBV7-6 with TRBJ2-7; TRBD1 is a possible D gene (6 bases). This CDR3 region has 15 residues. Trimming cost V 2 bases and J 3 bases, with 14 bases left between them. Germline V CDR1 and CDR2: SGHVS, FNYEAQ.

This clonotype has a count of ten or more. This chain uses TRBV7-6 with TRBJ2-5; D uncertain. The germline V gene encodes CDR1 SGHVS and CDR2 FNYEAQ. The CDR3 consists of 11 residues. V gave up 5 bases and J gave up 4 bases, with 5 bases separating them. The CDR3 here is CASSDGETQYF. CDR3 nucleotide sequence: TGTGCCAGCAGCGATGGAGAGACCCAGTACTTC.

The genes are TRBV27 and TRBJ2-7; 8 bases are a match to TRBD1. Germline trimming cut 7 bases from V and 7 bases from J; bases unmatched to any gene: 6. Germline CDR1 is MNHEY and CDR2 is SMNVEV (reference sequence). CDR3 length: 12 amino acids. The CDR3 loop is CASTDRGSEQYF. The CDR3 nucleotides read TGTGCCAGCACTGACAGGGGAAGTGAGCAGTACTTC.

This clonotype has a count of ten or more. The chain couples TRBV2 to TRBJ1-1; TRBD1 matches at 8 bases. V gave up 6 bases and J gave up 6 bases; unmatched junction bases: 12. CDR3 length: 15 amino acids. Germline V CDR1 and CDR2: SNHLY, FYNNEI. The CDR3 sequence is CASRALVGQGAEAFF. The CDR3, as DNA: TGTGCCAGCAGAGCACTCGTTGGACAGGGTGCTGAAGCTTTCTTT.

This clonotype has a handful of counts. The chain employs TRBV18 and TRBJ2-7, with D perhaps matching TRBD1 (5 bases). CDR3 length equals 14 residues. Trimming removed 0 bases at V and 2 bases at J, with 8 bases between. Per germline, CDR1 KGHSH and CDR2 LQKENI. CDR3 sequence: CASSPPTDTYEQYF. CDR3 nucleotides: TGTGCCAGCTCACCACCGACGGACACCTACGAGCAGTACTTC.

This clonotype showed up many times. V usage is TRBV7-6 and J usage is TRBJ1-1; 8 bases are a match to TRBD1. The V gene end was trimmed by 1 base and the J gene end by 6 bases; junction bases not matched to a gene: 4. Per the germline V gene, CDR1 is SGHVS and CDR2 is FNYEAQ. The CDR3 sequence is 14 residues long. CDR3 sequence (DNA): TGTGCCAGCAGCTTAGACCAGGGGGCCTCTGAAGCTTTCTTT. Translating gives CASSLDQGASEAFF.

This clonotype was picked up many times. The chain employs TRBV5-1 and TRBJ2-1; a weak D match, TRBD2 (6 bases). The V gene's germline CDR1 is SGHRS and CDR2 YFSETQ. The CDR3 spans 14 residues. V was trimmed by 3 bases and J by 6 bases, leaving 13 bases between them. The CDR3 sequence is CASSSTSPSNEQFF. DNA for the CDR3: TGCGCCAGCAGCTCGACTAGTCCCTCCAATGAGCAGTTCTTC.

There are a few counts of this clonotype. The V and J genes are TRBV7-9 and TRBJ2-7; 8 bases match TRBD1. V lost 4 bases and J lost 7; bases outside the gene matches: 9. Germline V lookup: CDR1 SEHNR, CDR2 FQNEAQ (reference sequence). This CDR3 is built from 14 residues. The CDR3 is CASSSRDRLVEQYF. The CDR3 DNA sequence: TGTGCCAGCAGCTCCAGGGACAGGCTCGTTGAGCAGTACTTC.

The rearrangement joins TRBV29-1 to TRBJ1-1; no firm D call. Germline values: CDR1 SQVTM, CDR2 ANQGSEA. V was shortened by 3 bases and J by 0 bases, with 8 bases between the two germline ends. The CDR3 is made up of 13 amino acids. The CDR3 DNA sequence: TGCAGCGTTGACGGTCGTGTGAACACTGAAGCTTTCTTT. It codes for CSVDGRVNTEAFF. The variable domain in full, completed from reference TRBV29-1 and TRBJ1-1, reads SAVISQKPSRDICQRGTSLTIQCQVDSQVTMMFWYRQQPGQSLTLIATANQGSEATYESGFVIDKFPISRPNLTFSTLTVSNMSPEDSSIYLCSVDGRVNTEAFFGQGTRLTVV.

The chain uses TRBV2 and TRBJ1-2; D perhaps matches TRBD1 (6 bases). Germline V lookup: CDR1 SNHLY, CDR2 FYNNEI. This CDR3 has 13 amino acids. V lost 11 bases to trimming and J lost 8 bases, with 21 bases between them. The CDR3 bases are TGTGCCGGGGGCAGAACCCGGGAGTACGGCTACACCTTC. Its translation is CAGGRTREYGYTF.

The CDR3 sequence is CASSQVPIQIHEQYF. As DNA, the CDR3 is TGCGCCAGCAGCCAAGTTCCTATCCAGATCCACGAGCAGTACTTC. V usage is TRBV4-1 and J usage is TRBJ2-7, with D uncertain. The V and J ends lost 1 base and 5 bases respectively, with 15 bases between them. The CDR3 length is 15 residues. CDR1 and CDR2 (germline): MGHRA, YSYEKL.

This clonotype was counted between two and nine times. V is TRBV7-6 and J is TRBJ2-3; TRBD1 agrees at 8 bases. CDR1 SGHVS and CDR2 FNYEAQ come from the germline V gene. The CDR3 contains 15 residues. J was trimmed by 1 base and V by 1 base; bases with no gene match: 1. The chain's CDR3 is CASSLVRGRTDTQYF. DNA of the CDR3: TGTGCCAGCAGCTTAGTCAGGGGGCGCACAGATACGCAGTATTTT.

This clonotype has just a few counts. V usage is TRBV9 and J usage is TRBJ2-7; D perhaps matches TRBD1 (5 bases). The CDR3 sequence is 13 residues long. Trimming removed 0 bases from V and 6 bases from J, with 10 bases in between. Per germline, CDR1 SGDLS and CDR2 YYNGEE. The CDR3 region has the DNA TGTGCCAGCAGCGTAGGAGATAGGGGCGAGCAGTACTTC. It yields the protein CASSVGDRGEQYF.

This clonotype is a singleton in its sample. This rearrangement joins TRBV20-1 to TRBJ1-2; TRBD1 aligns across 9 bases. The CDR3 has 15 residues. The V and J ends lost 6 bases and 4 bases, in that order; junction bases with no gene match: 12. The germline V gene encodes CDR1 DFQATT and CDR2 SNEGSKA (reference sequence). The CDR3 loop reads CSAVPGQGIPYGYTF. The CDR3 region has the DNA TGCAGTGCCGTGCCGGGACAGGGAATCCCCTATGGCTACACCTTC.

V usage is TRBV2 and J usage is TRBJ1-1; D is possibly TRBD1 (5 bases). CDR1 and CDR2 from the germline V gene are SNHLY and FYNNEI. The V gene lost 5 bases and the J gene lost 1 base, with 14 bases spanning the gap. The CDR3 has 15 amino acids. The CDR3 nucleotides are TGTGCCAGCAGTCTGATGGGACTCCAGAACACTGAAGCTTTCTTT. It translates to CASSLMGLQNTEAFF.

This clonotype was recorded at least ten times. The CDR3 protein is CANARDRIYNEQFF. For the CDR3, the DNA is TGTGCCAACGCCCGGGACCGTATCTACAATGAGCAGTTCTTC. The chain carries TRBV10-3 and TRBJ2-1; D might be TRBD1 or TRBD2, each matching 5 bases. Germline assignment: CDR1 ENHRY and CDR2 SYGVKD. Trimming stripped 10 bases from V and 3 bases from J, with 16 bases between. CDR3 length: 14 residues.

This clonotype showed up just a few times. V and J are TRBV18 and TRBJ2-6; a weak D match, TRBD2 (5 bases). The germline V and J ends were trimmed by 6 bases and 7 bases, with 10 bases remaining between them. Germline CDR1 KGHSH, CDR2 LQKENI. There are 13 residues in the CDR3. The chain's CDR3 is CASSLEGANVLTF. CDR3 coding DNA: TGTGCCAGCTCCCTCGAGGGTGCCAACGTCCTGACTTTC.

Ten or more counts support this clonotype. CDR3 sequence (DNA): TGCGCCAGCAGCTTGGTTATTGAGCAGTTCTTC. This encodes CASSLVIEQFF. The chain employs TRBV5-1 and TRBJ2-1; D gene unclear. Deletions cut 0 bases from V and 9 bases from J, with 4 bases between. The germline V gene has CDR1 SGHRS and CDR2 YFSETQ. This CDR3 region has 11 residues. The full variable domain, its missing parts supplied by reference TRBV5-1 and TRBJ2-1, is KAGVTQTPRYLIKTRGQQVTLSCSPISGHRSVSWYQQTPGQGLQFLFEYFSETQRNKGNFPGRFSGRQFSNSRSEMNVSTLELGDSALYLCASSLVIEQFFGPGTRLTVL.

This clonotype was observed at least ten times. The chain recombines TRBV7-4 with TRBJ1-1; D not certain. Germline CDR1 SGHVT, CDR2 SQSDAQ. V lost 1 base and J lost 1, with 22 bases in between. The CDR3 is made up of 19 amino acids. The CDR3 nucleotides read TGTGCCAGCAGCTTAGGGCCCCTCCGCACGTCGTGTAAGAACACTGAAGCTTTCTTT. Translation: CASSLGPLRTSCKNTEAFF.

In this sample, this clonotype turned up a few times. J is TRBJ1-5 and V is TRBV6-1; 7 bases line up with TRBD1. From germline, CDR1 is MNHNS and CDR2 SASEGT. The CDR3 contains 14 residues. The V and J ends lost 8 bases and 7 bases, in that order; junction bases with no gene match: 11. Here the CDR3 DNA reads TGTGCCAGCGGGGAGAGAGGGGGCGTACAGCCCCAGCATTTT. Amino acids: CASGERGGVQPQHF.

The gene calls are TRBV7-9 and TRBJ2-3; 8 nucleotides agree with TRBD2. V gave up 2 bases and J gave up 6 bases; unmatched junction bases: 4. The CDR3 loop spans 14 amino acids. The germline V gene encodes CDR1 SEHNR and CDR2 FQNEAQ (reference sequence). The CDR3 coding sequence is TGTGCCAGCAGCTTATTTAGCGGGACCGATACGCAGTATTTT. The encoded protein is CASSLFSGTDTQYF.

This clonotype was seen repeatedly, ten times or more. The chain couples TRBV29-1 to TRBJ2-2; D might be TRBD2 (5 bases). Germline V gene data show CDR1 as SQVTM and CDR2 as ANQGSEA. V lost 5 bases and J 1 base, leaving 14 bases between the germline ends. The length of the CDR3 is 15 residues. CDR3 residues: CSVFFAGKNTGELFF. DNA of the CDR3: TGCAGCGTTTTTTTTGCGGGCAAGAACACCGGGGAGCTGTTTTTT.

The rearrangement uses TRBV9 and TRBJ2-7; perhaps TRBD1 as D (6 bases). The CDR3 runs 16 residues. Trimming cost V 4 bases and J 3 bases, with 20 bases left between them. Germline-derived CDR1 and CDR2 are SGDLS and YYNGEE. CDR3 coding DNA: TGTGCCAGCAGCACTTACGACAGGTTTGGTAGCTACGAGCAGTACTTC. It specifies CASSTYDRFGSYEQYF.